One and the same sample provided the 21 T cell receptor beta chains below, sequenced in a study of blood T cells in healthy people across ages. With a J-beta primer mix and a sample-barcoded 5' primer, a second PCR ran 7 to 11 cycles. One entry per CDR3 protein, called by TCRdb with MiXCR from the 5' RACE reads. The sample yields 1.6 million or so distinct CDR3 sequences, 30% to 40% seen once. The sequenced sample was blood. The origin of the receptors is a woman aged 25 to 39 in good health.

The gene calls are TRBV3-1 and TRBJ2-4; TRBD1 aligns across 9 bases. V lost 3 bases and J lost 6; bases outside the gene matches: 9. Germline V gene lookup returns CDR1 LGHDT and CDR2 YNNKEL (reference sequence). The CDR3 has 16 amino acids. Written as DNA, the CDR3 is TGTGCCAGCAGCCAGACCGGGACAGGGCAAGGAAACATTCAGTACTTC. The encoded protein is CASSQTGTGQGNIQYF.

The genes are TRBV2 and TRBJ2-6, with D uncertain. Deletions cut 2 bases from V and 0 bases from J, with 8 bases between. CDR3 size: 16 residues. CDR1 and CDR2 from the germline V gene are SNHLY and FYNNEI. For the CDR3, the DNA is TGTGCCAGCAGTGAACTGGGTTACTCTGGGGCCAACGTCCTGACTTTC. Amino acid sequence: CASSELGYSGANVLTF.

In its sample, this clonotype was seen a few times. This sequence joins TRBV5-1 and TRBJ1-4; 7 bases align to TRBD1. The CDR3 covers 15 residues. The germline V gene encodes CDR1 SGHRS and CDR2 YFSETQ. V lost 3 bases, J lost 7 bases, and 9 bases stayed unmatched. The CDR3 DNA sequence: TGCGCCAGCAGCTCGACCAGGGGGGTTGGTGAAAAACTGTTTTTT. This encodes CASSSTRGVGEKLFF.

CDR3 coding DNA: TGTGCCAGCAGTTTACCAACTATACCAGGGGACTCAACAAGCATTCAGTACTTC. Translation gives CASSLPTIPGDSTSIQYF. The genes are TRBV28 and TRBJ2-4, with D possibly called TRBD1 or TRBD2 (6 bases each). V gave up 2 bases and J gave up 9 bases, with 26 bases separating them. Germline V gene lookup returns CDR1 MDHEN and CDR2 SYDVKM. This CDR3 contains 18 residues.

This clonotype was seen ten or more times. The V and J genes are TRBV10-3 and TRBJ1-5; maybe TRBD1 (5 bases). This CDR3 is 15 amino acids long. The germline V and J ends were trimmed by 6 bases and 1 base, with 13 bases remaining between them. The germline gives CDR1 ENHRY, CDR2 SYGVKD. CDR3: CAISEGRESNQPQHF. The CDR3 DNA is TGTGCCATCAGCGAGGGGAGGGAGAGCAATCAGCCCCAGCATTTT.

The chain has TRBV12-3 or TRBV12-4 and TRBJ2-7, with D perhaps matching TRBD2 (5 bases). V was trimmed by 3 bases and J by 2 bases, leaving 11 bases between them. This CDR3 region has 14 residues. The DNA of the CDR3 is TGTGCCAGCAGTTTCGGGGTGTACACCTACGAGCAGTACTTC. It encodes CASSFGVYTYEQYF.

This clonotype was seen ten or more times. V is TRBV7-8 and J is TRBJ2-2; D is possibly TRBD1 (7 bases). This CDR3 is 16 amino acids long. Deletions cut 4 bases from V and 3 bases from J, with 15 bases between. CDR1 and CDR2 (germline): SGHVS, FQNEAQ. The CDR3 DNA is TGTGCCAGCAGCTCGGAGGGGGCGCGGTACACCGGGGAGCTGTTTTTT. Residues: CASSSEGARYTGELFF.

This clonotype was recorded at least ten times. At one end the junction does not follow the germline gene, possibly because of a read error. The rearrangement joins TRBV5-1 to TRBJ1-1; no reliable D call. Germline assignment: CDR1 SGHRS and CDR2 YFSETQ. This CDR3 has 14 amino acids. The CDR3: CASSLGRANTEAFF. CDR3 coding DNA: TGTGCCAGCAGCTTAGGTAGGGCGAACACTGAAGCTTTCTTT.

The chain combines TRBV5-1 with TRBJ2-1; TRBD2 aligns across 10 bases. Germline assignment: CDR1 SGHRS and CDR2 YFSETQ. The CDR3 extends over 15 amino acids. Trimming removed 4 bases from V and 9 bases from J; junction bases left unmatched: 10. CDR3 in amino acids: CASSVDTLAGVEQFF. The CDR3 DNA sequence: TGCGCCAGCAGCGTAGACACTCTAGCGGGAGTTGAGCAGTTCTTC.

This clonotype was found a few times. The V call is TRBV19, the J call TRBJ2-7, with TRBD1 identical over 9 bases. Looked up from germline, CDR1 is LNHDA and CDR2 is SQIVND (reference sequence). V lost 5 bases to trimming and J lost 3 bases; unmatched junction nucleotides: 11. This CDR3 contains 16 residues. Here the CDR3 reads CASSGNAGQGSYEQYF. In DNA, the CDR3 is TGTGCCAGTAGTGGGAACGCGGGACAGGGAAGCTACGAGCAGTACTTC.

This chain uses TRBV6-1 with TRBJ1-6; unclear D gene. Per the germline V gene, CDR1 is MNHNS and CDR2 is SASEGT. Trimming left V 2 bases short and J 11 bases short, with 16 bases between. This CDR3 region has 15 residues. CDR3 sequence: CASSERKGISAPLHF. As DNA, the CDR3 is TGTGCCAGCAGTGAACGGAAGGGAATTTCGGCACCCCTCCACTTT.

The rearrangement links TRBV5-5 to TRBJ1-1; maybe TRBD1 (6 bases). V lost 1 base and J 1 base, leaving 8 bases between the germline ends. This CDR3 has 14 residues. CDR1 is SGHKS, CDR2 YYEKEE, per germline (reference sequence). CDR3 residues: CASSLPRGNTEAFF. The CDR3 nucleotides read TGTGCCAGCAGCTTGCCCAGGGGGAACACTGAAGCTTTCTTT. The variable domain in full, completed from reference TRBV5-5 and TRBJ1-1, reads DAGVTQSPTHLIKTRGQQVTLRCSPISGHKSVSWYQQVLGQGPQFIFQYYEKEERGRGNFPDRFSARQFPNYSSELNVNALLLGDSALYLCASSLPRGNTEAFFGQGTRLTVV.

The chain uses TRBV7-8 and TRBJ2-3; tentatively, D is TRBD1 (6 bases). The CDR3 loop spans 14 amino acids. Germline lookup yields CDR1 SGHVS and CDR2 FQNEAQ. V shed 5 bases and J shed 11 bases, with 20 bases lying between them. The CDR3 is CASSLTGTLQKQYF. The CDR3 region has the DNA TGTGCCAGCAGCCTGACAGGAACCCTCCAAAAGCAGTATTTT.

This chain uses TRBV19 with TRBJ2-1; the D gene is possibly TRBD2 (5 bases). The V gene's germline CDR1 is LNHDA and CDR2 SQIVND (reference sequence). This CDR3 is built from 12 residues. V was shortened by 6 bases and J by 11 bases, with 14 bases between the two germline ends. This CDR3 is CASSGRGAKQFF. For the CDR3, the DNA is TGTGCCAGTAGCGGCCGGGGAGCTAAGCAGTTCTTC.

Here the CDR3 reads CASSLSSTSTDTQYF. The CDR3, as DNA: TGTGCCAGCAGCCTCAGCTCGACCAGCACAGATACGCAGTATTTT. The chain joins TRBV4-2 to TRBJ2-3; no clear D. Germline loops: CDR1 LGHNA, CDR2 YNFKEQ. This CDR3 spans 15 amino acids. V gave up 4 bases and J gave up 0 bases, with 11 bases separating them.

This clonotype was seen only a few times. The rearrangement links TRBV9 to TRBJ2-5, with 9 bases identical to TRBD1. The CDR3 has 15 residues. V was pared by 3 bases and J by 3 bases, with 6 bases of the junction left unmatched. Per the germline V gene, CDR1 is SGDLS and CDR2 is YYNGEE. CDR3 DNA sequence: TGTGCCAGCAGCGCTACAGGGGGCGGTGAAGAGACCCAGTACTTC. This codes for CASSATGGGEETQYF.

This clonotype was detected ten times or more. The V call is TRBV5-6, the J call TRBJ2-7; 7 bases are a match to TRBD2. CDR3 length: 14 amino acids. Losses at the gene ends were 4 bases for V and 3 bases for J; bases not matched to a gene: 7. CDR1 and CDR2 (germline): SGHDT, YYEEEE. The DNA for the CDR3 is TGTGCCAGCAGCGTTTCCGGGACTATCTACGAGCAGTACTTC. This translates into CASSVSGTIYEQYF.

This clonotype was detected only once. The gene calls are TRBV5-1 and TRBJ1-4; the D gene is possibly TRBD1 (5 bases). This CDR3 comprises 14 residues. V lost 4 bases to trimming and J lost 8 bases, with 15 bases between them. Germline V CDR1 and CDR2: SGHRS, YFSETQ. The CDR3 DNA sequence: TGCGCCAGCAGCACCACAGGCCCGGACGAAAAACTGTTTTTT. This encodes CASSTTGPDEKLFF. The full variable domain, completed using reference TRBV5-1 and TRBJ1-4, is KAGVTQTPRYLIKTRGQQVTLSCSPISGHRSVSWYQQTPGQGLQFLFEYFSETQRNKGNFPGRFSGRQFSNSRSEMNVSTLELGDSALYLCASSTTGPDEKLFFGSGTQLSVL.

The rearrangement joins TRBV25-1 to TRBJ1-1, with D perhaps TRBD1 (6 bases). Between the trimmed V and J ends, which lost 10 bases and 0 bases, there was a span of 18 bases. This CDR3 is 15 amino acids long. CDR1 and CDR2 from the germline V gene are MGHDK and SYGVNS. CDR3 nucleotides: TGTGCCACCAGGGGCCGGTCAACTTTGAACACTGAAGCTTTCTTT. Protein product: CATRGRSTLNTEAFF.

A remark on this clonotype: A much bigger clone sits one base away, suggesting this may be a read error. V is TRBV4-1 and J is TRBJ2-7, with TRBD2 as a possible D gene (5 bases). V was clipped by 2 bases and J by 11 bases, with 25 bases between them. Germline-derived CDR1 and CDR2 are MGHRA and YSYEKL. The CDR3 is 16 amino acids. This chain's CDR3 is CASSQSPDGDVRREYF. CDR3 DNA sequence: TGCGCCAGCAGCCAATCCCCGGACGGGGATGTACGTAGGGAGTACTTC.

This chain links TRBV27 with TRBJ2-3; a possible D gene is TRBD2 (6 bases). V was clipped by 3 bases and J by 4 bases, with 20 bases between them. CDR3 length: 17 residues. CDR1 MNHEY and CDR2 SMNVEV come from the germline V gene (reference sequence). The DNA of the CDR3 is TGTGCCAGCAGTTTGGTGGCGGGAACACCCGGGGCAGATACGCAGTATTTT. Amino acids: CASSLVAGTPGADTQYF.